Included here is one T cell receptor (beta chain) sequence, with context. The specificity of this receptor is unknown. Base qualities are not at hand, and no much larger clone is one base apart. The data were taken from a study of OX40 agonist ivuxolimab in advanced cancers. About the study as a whole: Ivuxolimab was an agonistic, fully human IgG2 monoclonal antibody directed against OX40 (CD134), a costimulatory receptor. Intravenous ivuxolimab was administered to patients every 2 weeks at six dose levels: 0.01, 0.1, 0.3, 1.5, 3 and 10 mg/kg. Of the approximately 50 patients in dose escalation, approximately 20 had hepatocellular carcinoma, some 15 had melanoma, 9 had renal cell carcinoma and 9 had head and neck cancer. A male proportion of 82.7% and a mean age of approximately 58 years, ranging from roughly 20 to 80, were recorded for the dose-escalation cohort. Patients were allowed to have had prior anti-PD-1, anti-PD-L1 or anti-CTLA-4 therapy, and 30% to 50% of the dose-escalation patients had previously received checkpoint inhibitors. Partial responses occurred in three dose-escalation patients, of whom one had hepatocellular carcinoma and two had cutaneous melanoma. Peripheral TCRbeta sequencing aimed to test whether ivuxolimab altered TCR sequence diversity and caused clonal T-cell expansion. The paper reports the monotherapy dose-escalation portion (N of about 52 patients) of the phase I ivuxolimab trial. Study-level results and caveats: At doses from 0.1 to 3.0 mg/kg, clonal expansion was seen in both CD4+ and CD8+ blood T cells between baseline and week 6. Low levels of normalized T-cell clonal expansion were also seen in some patients who did not respond. Which antigens the clonally expanded peripheral T cells were specific for was not determined. Partial responders in the 0.1-3.0 mg/kg groups had among the lowest normalized peripheral clonal expansion, especially among CD8+ T cells. On average, CD8+ T cells showed more expanded clones than CD4+ T cells after ivuxolimab.

The CDR3 contains 12 residues, cysteine and phenylalanine counted. Only the CDR3 DNA is retained, 36 bases long and in frame from the first base. Compared with germline, V lacks 5 bases and J lacks 6 bases; bases without a gene match: 3. CDR1 SGHNT and CDR2 YENEEA were looked up in the germline V gene. Genomic DNA was extracted from sorted cells for sequencing of the TCRbeta CDR3 region. The immunoSEQ Assay was used for sequencing of TCRbeta CDR3 regions. Held by TCRdb, this immuneACCESS table contains in-frame sequences only and omits some clones. Under half of the omission traces to an unresolved V gene where checked; the cause of the rest is unknown. For this sample there are roughly 110,000 clones; 90% appear just once. Around 0.47% of the sample comes from the top ten. The trial excluded patients who had a history of autoimmune disease or who were on systemic immunosuppression. Peripheral blood for TCR sequencing was drawn from every dose cohort at baseline, at cycle 4 day 1 and at cycle 7 day 1. Samples were obtained from an open-label, multicenter, first-in-human phase I dose-escalation trial of ivuxolimab. The trial enrolled adults with locally advanced or metastatic head and neck squamous cell, hepatocellular, melanoma or renal cell carcinoma. Before TCR sequencing, CD4+ T cells and CD8+ T cells from peripheral blood were sorted into separate populations.

This chain joins TRBV11-3 to TRBJ1-2; TRBD1 agrees with 7 junctional bases. Sequenced material: CD4+ or CD8+ T cells sorted from blood, taken in a trial of the OX40 agonist ivuxolimab. The TCR was taken from an adult with an advanced solid tumor such as melanoma, head and neck, liver or kidney cancer. The sequenced DNA: TGTGCCAGCAGCAAAGGGGGCGATGGCTACACCTTC. Its protein is CASSKGGDGYTF. Reference TRBV11-3 and TRBJ1-2 genes cover what lies past the CDR3, so the full variable domain is EAGVVQSPRYKIIEKKQPVAFWCNPISGHNTLYWYLQNLGQGPELLIRYENEEAVDDSQLPKDRFSAERLKGVDSTLKIQPAELGDSAVYLCASSKGGDGYTFGSGTRLTVV.